Listed below are T cell receptor beta chains from one sample, sequenced in a study of cytomegalovirus exposure and HLA in healthy donors. Profiled with immunoSEQ multiplex PCR; TCRdb holds only in-frame clones, not every one. The listing records some 75,000 clones. Sequencing input: PBMCs. Every receptor here comes from a man between 35 and 55 years old in good health and CMV-seronegative. The CDR3 runs from the conserved cysteine through the conserved F or W. D genes are given only for firm matches.

V gene: TRBV19; J gene: TRBJ1-3; D gene: TRBD1; CDR3 protein: CASSYRGTGNTIYF; CDR3 DNA: TGTGCCAGTAGTTACAGGGGTACTGGAAACACCATATATTTT
V gene: TRBV28; J gene: TRBJ2-3; D gene: TRBD1; CDR3 protein: CASSFGEGRGHRTQYF; CDR3 DNA: TGTGCCAGCAGTTTCGGAGAGGGCAGGGGGCATCGTACGCAGTATTTT
V gene: TRBV5-4; J gene: TRBJ1-1; D gene: TRBD1; CDR3 protein: CASSSGQGGTEAFF; CDR3 DNA: TGTGCCAGCAGCTCCGGACAGGGTGGCACTGAAGCTTTCTTT
V gene: TRBV10-3; J gene: TRBJ2-3; D gene: -; CDR3 protein: CAISESGASTDTQYF; CDR3 DNA: TGTGCCATCAGTGAGTCTGGGGCTAGCACAGATACGCAGTATTTT
V gene: TRBV19; J gene: TRBJ2-1; D gene: TRBD1; CDR3 protein: CASIPGQGSYNEQFF; CDR3 DNA: TGTGCCAGTATCCCGGGACAGGGCTCCTACAATGAGCAGTTCTTC
V gene: TRBV7-2; J gene: TRBJ2-1; D gene: TRBD1; CDR3 protein: CASSLDQGARFF; CDR3 DNA: TGTGCCAGCAGCTTAGATCAGGGGGCGCGGTTCTTC
V gene: TRBV7-2; J gene: TRBJ2-7; D gene: -; CDR3 protein: CASSSAFAGQSYEQYF; CDR3 DNA: TGTGCCAGCAGCTCCGCCTTCGCAGGTCAATCCTACGAGCAGTACTTC
V gene: TRBV18; J gene: TRBJ1-5; D gene: -; CDR3 protein: CASSPGGTYSNQPQHF; CDR3 DNA: TGTGCCAGCTCACCAGGCGGGACTTATAGCAATCAGCCCCAGCATTTT
V gene: TRBV10-3; J gene: TRBJ1-1; D gene: -; CDR3 protein: CATRGGGVNTEAFF; CDR3 DNA: TGTGCCACGAGGGGTGGCGGGGTGAACACTGAAGCTTTCTTT
V gene: TRBV6-5; J gene: TRBJ2-3; D gene: TRBD1; CDR3 protein: CASMGDRASDTQYF; CDR3 DNA: TGTGCCTCAATGGGGGACAGGGCTTCAGATACGCAGTATTTT
V gene: TRBV30; J gene: TRBJ2-3; D gene: -; CDR3 protein: CAWRGLGTDTQYF; CDR3 DNA: TGTGCCTGGAGGGGACTGGGGACAGATACGCAGTATTTT
V gene: TRBV7-2; J gene: TRBJ1-5; D gene: -; CDR3 protein: CASSLDSRPQHF; CDR3 DNA: TGTGCCAGCAGCTTAGATTCGCGCCCCCAGCATTTT
V gene: TRBV29-1; J gene: TRBJ1-1; D gene: -; CDR3 protein: CSVKDGRGAFF; CDR3 DNA: TGCAGCGTCAAAGACGGGAGGGGAGCTTTCTTT